Listed here are 11 T cell receptor beta chains from one sample, sequenced in a study of vaccination effects on CD4 cells after COVID-19. Their antigen targets remain unknown. Under the ViraFEST assay, PBMC were stimulated with viral peptide pools so that antigen-specific CD4+ T cells expanded. Sequencing was performed afterwards. Cells that had been cultured for 10 days were the source of isolated CD4+ T cells. TCRdb's table, derived via immunoSEQ multiplex PCR, lists solely in-frame clones and lacks some. The profile shows roughly 20,000 clones, 70% of them singletons. This specimen consisted of CD4+ T cells from PBMCs cultured with HCoV-229E spike peptides, obtained before COVID-19 vaccination. These receptors came from a human donor who received a COVID-19 vaccine.

This rearrangement joins TRBV30 to TRBJ1-4; 8 nucleotides align to TRBD1. J gave up 5 bases and V 2 bases, and 10 bases lay outside the gene matches. This CDR3 has 16 amino acids. The germline CDR1 and CDR2 sequences are GTSNPN and SVGIG (reference sequence). The CDR3 is CAWSRVTGAPNEKLFF. In nucleotides, the CDR3 is TGTGCCTGGAGTAGGGTGACAGGGGCGCCAAATGAAAAACTGTTTTTT.

The CDR3 here is CAIGSTGQGYEKLFF. CDR3 in DNA: TGTGCCATCGGGTCTACCGGACAGGGTTATGAAAAACTGTTTTTT. V and J are TRBV10-3 and TRBJ1-4, with 8 bases aligning to TRBD1. CDR1 ENHRY and CDR2 SYGVKD come from the germline V gene. The junction had 11 bases not matched to a gene; V was cut back by 8 bases and J by 6 bases. There are 15 residues in the CDR3.

The rearrangement joins TRBV3-1 (or the pseudogene TRBV3-2) to TRBJ2-1, with a weak D call TRBD2 (7 bases). CDR1 LGHDT and CDR2 YNNKEL come from the germline V gene (reference sequence). Trimming shortened V by 4 bases and J by 4 bases, and 17 bases separated the two germline ends. This CDR3 is 16 amino acids long. CDR3 protein: CASSRGGAAGYNEQFF. The DNA for the CDR3 is TGTGCCAGCAGCCGGGGGGGCGCAGCGGGATACAATGAGCAGTTCTTC.

The genes are TRBV7-2 and TRBJ2-7, with 9 bases that match TRBD2. The CDR3 has 16 residues. V dropped 5 bases and J dropped 5; count of bases not matched to a gene: 13. Germline V gives CDR1 SGHTA, CDR2 FQGNSA. The CDR3 sequence: CASSLRSSGSLDEQYF. CDR3 in DNA: TGTGCCAGCAGCCTGCGGAGTAGCGGGAGCCTAGACGAGCAGTACTTC.

The rearrangement joins TRBV19 to TRBJ2-5; D unresolved. Germline V gene lookup returns CDR1 LNHDA and CDR2 SQIVND (reference sequence). V dropped 4 bases and J dropped 4 bases, with 19 bases sitting between them. The CDR3 runs to 16 residues. The CDR3 protein is CASSRMRPGARETQYF. In DNA, the CDR3 is TGTGCCAGTAGTAGGATGCGGCCGGGTGCAAGAGAGACCCAGTACTTC.

This clone was counted a few times. The chain joins TRBV6-6 to TRBJ2-2; the D is unclear. The CDR3 runs to 14 residues. Germline V gene sequence: CDR1 MNHNY, CDR2 SVGAGI (reference sequence). The ends were cut back, 6 bases at V and 4 bases at J, with 12 bases in the middle. The CDR3 spells CASRFAEPTGELFF. The CDR3 DNA reads TGTGCCAGCAGATTCGCCGAGCCCACCGGGGAGCTGTTTTTT.

V and J are TRBV2 and TRBJ2-5; D is undetermined. From germline, CDR1 is SNHLY and CDR2 FYNNEI. Trimming removed 1 base from V and 5 bases from J, with 5 bases in between. CDR3 length equals 12 residues. The chain's CDR3 is CASSEVGETQYF. As DNA, the CDR3 is TGTGCCAGCAGTGAAGTGGGGGAGACCCAGTACTTC.

The chain is built from TRBV6-1 and TRBJ2-2; D is perhaps TRBD2 (6 bases). The germline V and J ends were trimmed by 3 bases and 0 bases, with 11 bases remaining between them. Germline V gene sequence: CDR1 MNHNS, CDR2 SASEGT. This CDR3 is built from 16 residues. The CDR3 region is CASSEGLFANTGELFF. CDR3 DNA: TGTGCCAGCAGTGAGGGACTGTTCGCGAACACCGGGGAGCTGTTTTTT.

This chain links TRBV14 with TRBJ2-1; 9 bases fit TRBD2. V shed 2 bases and J 6 bases; nucleotides not matched to a gene: 2. Germline CDR1 is SGHDN and CDR2 is FVKESK. The CDR3 sequence is 14 residues long. This chain's CDR3 is CASSQTLAGNEQFF. The CDR3 DNA is TGTGCCAGCAGCCAAACACTAGCGGGCAATGAGCAGTTCTTC.

V is TRBV6-5 and J is TRBJ1-6, with TRBD1 as a possible D gene (5 bases). Trimming left V 2 bases short and J 14 bases short, with 13 bases between. Per germline, CDR1 MNHEY and CDR2 SVGAGI. CDR3 length equals 13 residues. In DNA form, the CDR3 reads TGTGCCAGCAGTTACAACGCGGGGCAATCCCTCCACTTT. It codes for CASSYNAGQSLHF.

The chain carries TRBV6-5 and TRBJ1-1, with D perhaps TRBD1 (6 bases). This CDR3 has 14 residues. CDR1 is MNHEY, CDR2 SVGAGI, per germline. Trimming shortened V by 2 bases and J by 4 bases, and 11 bases separated the two germline ends. The chain's CDR3 is CASSYTGYSTEAFF. The CDR3 DNA reads as TGTGCCAGCAGTTACACAGGGTATTCCACTGAAGCTTTCTTT.